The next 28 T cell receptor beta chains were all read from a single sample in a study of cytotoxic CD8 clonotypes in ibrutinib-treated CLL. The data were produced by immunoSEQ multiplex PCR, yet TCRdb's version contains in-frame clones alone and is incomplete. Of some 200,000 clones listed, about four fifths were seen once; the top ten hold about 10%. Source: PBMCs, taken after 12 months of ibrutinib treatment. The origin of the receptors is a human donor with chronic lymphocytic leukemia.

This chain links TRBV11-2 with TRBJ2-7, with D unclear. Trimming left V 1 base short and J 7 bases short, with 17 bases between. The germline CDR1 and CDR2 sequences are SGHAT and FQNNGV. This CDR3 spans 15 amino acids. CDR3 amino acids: CASSLVSAAKWEQYF. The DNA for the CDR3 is TGTGCCAGCAGCTTAGTTTCCGCGGCCAAGTGGGAGCAGTACTTC.

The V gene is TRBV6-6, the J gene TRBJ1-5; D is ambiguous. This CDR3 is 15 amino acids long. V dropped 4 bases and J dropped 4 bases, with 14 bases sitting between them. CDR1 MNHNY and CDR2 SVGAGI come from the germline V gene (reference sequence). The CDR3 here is CASSSRTGGNQPQHF. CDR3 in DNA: TGTGCCAGCAGTTCGAGGACGGGAGGGAATCAGCCCCAGCATTTT.

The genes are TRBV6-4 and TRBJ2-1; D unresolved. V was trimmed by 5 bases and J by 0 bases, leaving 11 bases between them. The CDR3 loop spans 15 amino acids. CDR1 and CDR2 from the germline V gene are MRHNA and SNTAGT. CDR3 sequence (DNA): TGTGCCAGCAGTATTACCCCTAGCTCCTACAATGAGCAGTTCTTC. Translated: CASSITPSSYNEQFF.

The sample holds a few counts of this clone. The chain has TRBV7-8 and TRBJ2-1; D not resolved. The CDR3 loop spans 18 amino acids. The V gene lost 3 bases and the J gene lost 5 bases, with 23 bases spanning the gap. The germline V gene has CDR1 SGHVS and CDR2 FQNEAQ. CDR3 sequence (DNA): TGTGCCAGCAGCTTCCGCATTAGCCCAGATGGCGGAAACAATGAGCAGTTCTTC. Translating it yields CASSFRISPDGGNNEQFF.

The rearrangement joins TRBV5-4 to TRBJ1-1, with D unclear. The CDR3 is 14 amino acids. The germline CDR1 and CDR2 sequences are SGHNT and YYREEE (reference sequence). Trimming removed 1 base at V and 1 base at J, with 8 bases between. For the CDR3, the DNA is TGTGCCAGCAGCTTGAACATCAGGAACACTGAAGCTTTCTTT. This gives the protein CASSLNIRNTEAFF.

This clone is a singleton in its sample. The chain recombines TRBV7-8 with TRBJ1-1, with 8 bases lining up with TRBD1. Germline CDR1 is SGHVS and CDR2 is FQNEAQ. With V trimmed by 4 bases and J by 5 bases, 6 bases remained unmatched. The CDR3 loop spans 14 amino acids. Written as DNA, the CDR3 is TGTGCCAGCAGCTCTTCGACAGGGGTGACTGAAGCTTTCTTT. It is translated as CASSSSTGVTEAFF.

The CDR3 sequence: CASRTLVTSLHF. The CDR3 DNA reads TGTGCCAGCAGAACCCTGGTGACTTCCCTCCACTTT. The chain combines TRBV7-9 with TRBJ1-6, with D uncertain. The CDR3 extends over 12 amino acids. Trimming left V 6 bases short and J 14 bases short, with 14 bases between. CDR1 SEHNR and CDR2 FQNEAQ come from the germline V gene (reference sequence).

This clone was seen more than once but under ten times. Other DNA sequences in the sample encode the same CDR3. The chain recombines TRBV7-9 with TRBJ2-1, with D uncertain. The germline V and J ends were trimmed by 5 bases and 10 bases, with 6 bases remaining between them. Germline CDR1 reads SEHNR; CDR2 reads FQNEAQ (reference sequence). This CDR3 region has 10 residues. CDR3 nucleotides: TGTGCCAGCAGCCTGGGAGAGCAGTTCTTC. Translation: CASSLGEQFF.

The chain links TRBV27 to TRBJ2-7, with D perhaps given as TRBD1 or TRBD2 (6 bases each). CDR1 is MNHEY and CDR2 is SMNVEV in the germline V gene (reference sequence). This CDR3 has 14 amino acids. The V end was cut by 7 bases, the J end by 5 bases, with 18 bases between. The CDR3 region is CASKTGLPGDEQYF. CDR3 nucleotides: TGTGCCAGCAAGACGGGACTCCCAGGGGACGAGCAGTACTTC.

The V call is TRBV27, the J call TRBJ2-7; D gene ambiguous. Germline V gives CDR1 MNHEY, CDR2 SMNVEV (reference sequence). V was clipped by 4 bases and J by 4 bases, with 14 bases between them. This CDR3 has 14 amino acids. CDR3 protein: CASSSLSNPYEQYF. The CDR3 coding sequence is TGTGCCAGCAGTTCCCTGAGTAATCCTTACGAGCAGTACTTC.

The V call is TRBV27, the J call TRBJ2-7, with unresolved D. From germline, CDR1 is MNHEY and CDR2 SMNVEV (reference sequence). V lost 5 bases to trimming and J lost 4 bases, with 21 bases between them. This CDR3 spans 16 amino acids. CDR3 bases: TGTGCCAGCAGTCGCGACATGCTGAGATTGGCGTACGAGCAGTACTTC. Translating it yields CASSRDMLRLAYEQYF.

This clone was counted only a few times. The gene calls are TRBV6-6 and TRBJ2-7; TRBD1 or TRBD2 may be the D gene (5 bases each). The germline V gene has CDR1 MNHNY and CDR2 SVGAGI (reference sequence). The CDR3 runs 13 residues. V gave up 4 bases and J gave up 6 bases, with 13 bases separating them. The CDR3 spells CASSSEGHGEQYF. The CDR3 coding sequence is TGTGCCAGCAGTTCCGAGGGGCACGGCGAGCAGTACTTC.

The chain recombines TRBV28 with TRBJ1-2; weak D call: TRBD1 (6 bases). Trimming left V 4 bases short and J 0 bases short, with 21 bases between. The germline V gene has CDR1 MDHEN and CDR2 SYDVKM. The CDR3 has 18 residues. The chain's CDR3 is CASSSPSGTPDSNYGYTF. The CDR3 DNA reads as TGTGCCAGCAGTTCTCCATCCGGGACACCTGACTCTAACTATGGCTACACCTTC.

The CDR3 spells CASSKNMNTEAFF. CDR3 DNA: TGTGCCAGCAGTAAAAATATGAACACTGAAGCTTTCTTT. The V call is TRBV2, the J call TRBJ1-1; no reliable D call. V dropped 5 bases and J dropped 0 bases, with 7 bases sitting between them. Germline V gene data show CDR1 as SNHLY and CDR2 as FYNNEI. This CDR3 is 13 amino acids long.

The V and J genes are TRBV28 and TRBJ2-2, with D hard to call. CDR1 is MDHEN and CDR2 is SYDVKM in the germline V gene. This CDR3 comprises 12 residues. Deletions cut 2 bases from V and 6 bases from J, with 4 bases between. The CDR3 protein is CASSLRPGELFF. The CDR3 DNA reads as TGTGCCAGCAGTTTAAGGCCCGGGGAGCTGTTTTTT.

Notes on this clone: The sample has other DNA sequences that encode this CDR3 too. CDR3 nucleotide sequence: TGTGCCAGCAGTGGCGGCACAGATACGCAGTATTTT. Protein product: CASSGGTDTQYF. V gene TRBV2 combines with J gene TRBJ2-3; D gene ambiguous. The CDR3 consists of 12 residues. From germline, CDR1 is SNHLY and CDR2 FYNNEI. Trimming left V 4 bases short and J 1 base short, with 3 bases between.

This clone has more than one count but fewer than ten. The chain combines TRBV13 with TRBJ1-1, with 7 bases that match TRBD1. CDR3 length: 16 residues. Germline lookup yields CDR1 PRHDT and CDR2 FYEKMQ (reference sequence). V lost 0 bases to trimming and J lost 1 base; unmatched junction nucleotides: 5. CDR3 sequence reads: CASSLGQGQTNTEAFF. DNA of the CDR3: TGTGCCAGCAGCTTAGGCCAGGGACAGACGAACACTGAAGCTTTCTTT. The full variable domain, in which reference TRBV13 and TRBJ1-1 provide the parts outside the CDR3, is AAGVIQSPRHLIKEKRETATLKCYPIPRHDTVYWYQQGPGQDPQFLISFYEKMQSDKGSIPDRFSAQQFSDYHSELNMSSLELGDSALYFCASSLGQGQTNTEAFFGQGTRLTVV.

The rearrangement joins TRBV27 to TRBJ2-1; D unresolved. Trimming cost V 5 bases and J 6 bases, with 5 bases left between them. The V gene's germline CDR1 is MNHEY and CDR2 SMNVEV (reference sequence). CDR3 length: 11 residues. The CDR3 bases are TGTGCCAGCAGTATTCTCAATGAGCAGTTCTTC. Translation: CASSILNEQFF.

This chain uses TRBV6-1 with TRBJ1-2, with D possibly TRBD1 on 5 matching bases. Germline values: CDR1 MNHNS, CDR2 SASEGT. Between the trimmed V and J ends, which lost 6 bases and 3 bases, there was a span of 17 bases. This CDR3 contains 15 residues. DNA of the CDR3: TGTGCCAGCAGAGAGGATGACGGGGACTACTATGGCTACACCTTC. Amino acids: CASREDDGDYYGYTF.

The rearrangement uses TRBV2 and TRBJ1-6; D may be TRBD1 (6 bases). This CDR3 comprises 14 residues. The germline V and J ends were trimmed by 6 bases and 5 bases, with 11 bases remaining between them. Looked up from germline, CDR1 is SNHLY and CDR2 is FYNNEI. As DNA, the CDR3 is TGTGCCAGCAGGGAGGGACAAAATAATTCACCCCTCCACTTT. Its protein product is CASREGQNNSPLHF.

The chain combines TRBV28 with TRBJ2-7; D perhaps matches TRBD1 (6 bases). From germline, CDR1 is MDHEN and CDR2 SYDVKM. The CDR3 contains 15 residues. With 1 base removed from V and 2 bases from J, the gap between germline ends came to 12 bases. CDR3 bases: TGTGCCAGCAGTTTATCACAGGGTAGTGCCTACGAGCAGTACTTC. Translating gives CASSLSQGSAYEQYF. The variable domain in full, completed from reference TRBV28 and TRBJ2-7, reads DVKVTQSSRYLVKRTGEKVFLECVQDMDHENMFWYRQDPGLGLRLIYFSYDVKMKEKGDIPEGYSVSREKKERFSLILESASTNQTSMYLCASSLSQGSAYEQYFGPGTRLTVT.

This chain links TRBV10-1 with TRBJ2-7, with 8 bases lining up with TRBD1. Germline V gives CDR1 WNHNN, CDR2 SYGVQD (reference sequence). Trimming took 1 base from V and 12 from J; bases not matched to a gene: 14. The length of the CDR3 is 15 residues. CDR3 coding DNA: TGCGCCAGCAGTGAGTTTGCCAGGGGGCCTACCAGTTGGTACTTC. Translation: CASSEFARGPTSWYF.

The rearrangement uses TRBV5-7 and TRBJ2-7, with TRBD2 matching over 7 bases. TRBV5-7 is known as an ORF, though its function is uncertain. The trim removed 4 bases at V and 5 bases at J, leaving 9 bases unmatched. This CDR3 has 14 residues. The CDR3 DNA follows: TGTGCCAGCAGCCCCCGGGGGGAAGTCGACGAGCAGTACTTC. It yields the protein CASSPRGEVDEQYF.

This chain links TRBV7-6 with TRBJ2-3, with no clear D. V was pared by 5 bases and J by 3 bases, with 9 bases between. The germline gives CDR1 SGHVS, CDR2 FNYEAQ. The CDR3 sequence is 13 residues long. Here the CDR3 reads CASSPGDTDTQYF. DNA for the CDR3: TGTGCCAGCAGCCCTGGGGATACAGATACGCAGTATTTT.

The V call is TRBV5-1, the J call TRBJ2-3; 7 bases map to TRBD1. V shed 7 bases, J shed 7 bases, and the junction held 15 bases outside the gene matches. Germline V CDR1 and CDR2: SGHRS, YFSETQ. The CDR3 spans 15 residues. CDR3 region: CASRVGTAVSNTQYF. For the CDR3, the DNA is TGCGCCAGCCGGGTGGGGACAGCTGTTTCGAATACGCAGTATTTT.

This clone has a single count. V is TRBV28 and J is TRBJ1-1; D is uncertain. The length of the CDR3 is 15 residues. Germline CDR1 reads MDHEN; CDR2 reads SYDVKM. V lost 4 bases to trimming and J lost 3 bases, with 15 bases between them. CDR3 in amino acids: CASSSRFRRYTEAFF. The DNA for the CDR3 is TGTGCCAGCAGTTCCCGTTTCAGGCGGTACACTGAAGCTTTCTTT.

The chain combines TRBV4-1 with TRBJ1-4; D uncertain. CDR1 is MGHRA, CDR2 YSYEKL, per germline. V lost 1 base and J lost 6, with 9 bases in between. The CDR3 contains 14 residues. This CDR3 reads CASSQGPRDEKLFF. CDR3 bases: TGCGCCAGCAGCCAAGGGCCGAGGGATGAAAAACTGTTTTTT.

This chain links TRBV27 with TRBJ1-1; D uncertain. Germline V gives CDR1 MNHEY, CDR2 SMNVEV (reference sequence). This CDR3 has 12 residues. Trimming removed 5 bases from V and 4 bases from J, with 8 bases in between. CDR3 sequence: CASSEMGTEAFF. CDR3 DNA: TGTGCCAGCAGTGAAATGGGCACTGAAGCTTTCTTT.